This T cell receptor beta chain was captured in a study of blood T cell repertoires in COVID-19. Across the whole study: Sites in the United States, Italy and Spain provided acute and convalescent COVID-19 samples. PBMCs, B-cell-depleted T cells, or T cells were the source of the cDNA or gDNA that made up the material.

Methods used by the authors: For nucleated cells, counts were estimated from reference gene primer amplification. The repertoire was sequenced with immunoSEQ multiplex PCR; TCRdb's copy has only in-frame clones and lacks some. V, J and clone size reflect that table, while D and trimming were determined from the DNA. The sample has about 46,000 clones; less than 95% are singletons. The CDR3 totals 15 residues. Losses at the gene ends were 9 bases for V and 1 base for J; bases not matched to a gene: 11. The receptor's source is a man aged 50 or older with acute or convalescent COVID-19. Sequenced sample: peripheral blood. The chain employs TRBV23-1 and TRBJ1-2; 7 nucleotides align to TRBD1. TRBV23-1 is an ORF, with its function uncertain. The CDR3 protein is CARDRQGPLNYGYTF. CDR3 nucleotides: TGCGCCAGGGATCGACAGGGACCCCTTAACTATGGCTACACCTTC.